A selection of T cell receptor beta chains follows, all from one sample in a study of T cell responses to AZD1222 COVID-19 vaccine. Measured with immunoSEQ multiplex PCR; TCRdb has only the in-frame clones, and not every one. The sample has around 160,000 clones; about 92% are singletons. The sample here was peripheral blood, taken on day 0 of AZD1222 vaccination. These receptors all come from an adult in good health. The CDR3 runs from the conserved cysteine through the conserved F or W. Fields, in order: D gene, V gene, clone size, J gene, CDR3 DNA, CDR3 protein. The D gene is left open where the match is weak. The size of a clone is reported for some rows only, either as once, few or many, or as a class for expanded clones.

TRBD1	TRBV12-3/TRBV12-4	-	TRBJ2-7	TGTGCCAGCAGATCGACAGGGATCAACGAGCAGTACTTC	CASRSTGINEQYF
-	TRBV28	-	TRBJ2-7	TGTGCCAGCAGTCCCCGAGGGGGGGCGGTCTACGAGCAGTACTTC	CASSPRGGAVYEQYF
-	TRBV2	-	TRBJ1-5	TGTGCCAGCACCAAGAGGGGATCGGGACAGCCCCAGCATTTT	CASTKRGSGQPQHF
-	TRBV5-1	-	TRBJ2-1	TGCGCCAGCAGCATTCAGGGAGCTCACAGTGAGCAGTTCTTC	CASSIQGAHSEQFF
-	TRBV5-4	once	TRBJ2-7	TGTGCCAGCAGCTCAAAAACAGGAGGGGTCTACGAGCAGTACTTC	CASSSKTGGVYEQYF
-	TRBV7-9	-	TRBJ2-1	TGTGCCGCTACCCGGGAGAGGTCCTACAATGAGCAGTTCTTC	CAATRERSYNEQFF
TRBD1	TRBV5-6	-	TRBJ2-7	TGTGCCAGCACCCCGCTACCGGGACAGGGGTCCTACGAGCAGTACTTC	CASTPLPGQGSYEQYF
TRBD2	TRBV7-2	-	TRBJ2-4	TGTGCCAGCAGCTTTGGGGGGGGAACTACTCCAGCCAAAAACATTCAGTACTTC	CASSFGGGTTPAKNIQYF
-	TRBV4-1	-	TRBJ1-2	TGCGCCAGCAGCCCAGGACAGTTAGAATACTATGGCTACACCTTC	CASSPGQLEYYGYTF
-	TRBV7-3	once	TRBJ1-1	TGTGCCAGCAGCTTAAGTAGGAACACTGAAGCTTTCTTT	CASSLSRNTEAFF
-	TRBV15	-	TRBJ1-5	TGTGCCACCAGCCCCCGGGACAACCACAATCAGCCCCAGCATTTT	CATSPRDNHNQPQHF
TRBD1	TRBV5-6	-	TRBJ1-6	TGTGCCAGCAGCTTGCGGGCAGGGGGAAATTCACCCCTCCACTTT	CASSLRAGGNSPLHF
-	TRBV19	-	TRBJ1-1	TGTGCCAGTAGTATCTCGTACAGCAAGAACACTGAAGCTTTCTTT	CASSISYSKNTEAFF
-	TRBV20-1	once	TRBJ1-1	TGCAGTGCTAGTGGGGCAGGGGTGTGGGTCATGAACACTGAAGCTTTCTTT	CSASGAGVWVMNTEAFF
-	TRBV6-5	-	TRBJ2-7	TGTGCCAGCACCTACTCCTACGAGCAGTACTTC	CASTYSYEQYF
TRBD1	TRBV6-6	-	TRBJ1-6	TGTGCCAGCAGTCCCGACAGGGCGGAGGGGTATAATTCACCCCTCCACTTT	CASSPDRAEGYNSPLHF
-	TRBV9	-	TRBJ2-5	TGTGCCAGCAGCGTTGGGGCACACCACCAAGAGACCCAGTACTTC	CASSVGAHHQETQYF
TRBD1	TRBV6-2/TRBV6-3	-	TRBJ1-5	TGTGCCAGCAGCTCCGGGACAGGGGGAGGCAACAATCAGCCCCAGCATTTT	CASSSGTGGGNNQPQHF
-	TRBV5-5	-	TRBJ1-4	TGTGCCAGCAGTCCAGCAGCAACTAATGAAAAACTGTTTTTT	CASSPAATNEKLFF
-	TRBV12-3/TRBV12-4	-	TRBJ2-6	TGTGCCAGCAGTCTATCTGGGGCCAACGTCCTGACTTTC	CASSLSGANVLTF
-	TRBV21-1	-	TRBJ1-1	TGTGCCAGCAGCAAAGATGGCCGTCTTGGAGTGGGGAACACTGAAGCTTTCTTT	CASSKDGRLGVGNTEAFF
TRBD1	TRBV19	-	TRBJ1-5	TGTGCCAGTAGTATTAGTTCAGGGGGCAGACAGCCCCAGCATTTT	CASSISSGGRQPQHF
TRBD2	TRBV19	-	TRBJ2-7	TGTGCCAGTAGAGATGCGGGGGGCGCGTCCTACGAGCAGTACTTC	CASRDAGGASYEQYF
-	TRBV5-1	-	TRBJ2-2	TGCGCCAGCAGCTTGCGGGGAAACACCGGGGAGCTGTTTTTT	CASSLRGNTGELFF
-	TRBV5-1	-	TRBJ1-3	TGCGCCAGCAGCTTGCTCGGGGTCCTCTCTGGAAACACCATATATTTT	CASSLLGVLSGNTIYF
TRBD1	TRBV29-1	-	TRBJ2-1	TGCAGCGCTCTAGGGAGACCGGGGAGACAGGGCCCTTATGAGCAGTTCTTC	CSALGRPGRQGPYEQFF
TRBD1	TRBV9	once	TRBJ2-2	TGTGCCAGCAGCTTACGGACAGGGGGCGCGAACACCGGGGAGCTGTTTTTT	CASSLRTGGANTGELFF
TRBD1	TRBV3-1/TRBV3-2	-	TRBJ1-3	TGTGCCAGCAGCCACCGCACAGGGGAGGGAAACACCATATATTTT	CASSHRTGEGNTIYF
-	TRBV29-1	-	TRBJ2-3	TGCAGCATACAGGGTAGCACAGATACGCAGTATTTT	CSIQGSTDTQYF
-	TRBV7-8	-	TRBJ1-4	TGTGCCAGCAGCCCCAACCGACAGAGTCGGCGGGAAAAACTGTTTTTT	CASSPNRQSRREKLFF
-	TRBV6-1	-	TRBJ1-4	TGTGCCAGCAGTGAAGATGGGGGCGCGGCGGTGAAACTGTTTTTT	CASSEDGGAAVKLFF
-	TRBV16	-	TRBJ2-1	TGTGCCAGCAGCCAATTTCCCCGGGGGGCAAACAATGAGCAGTTCTTC	CASSQFPRGANNEQFF
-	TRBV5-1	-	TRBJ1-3	TGCGCCAGCAGCTCGGACGGAGGAAACACCATATATTTT	CASSSDGGNTIYF
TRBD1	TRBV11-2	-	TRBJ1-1	TGTGCCAGCAGCTTAACAGGGGGGACTGAAGCTTTCTTT	CASSLTGGTEAFF
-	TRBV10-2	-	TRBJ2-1	TGCGCCAGCAGTGAGTCGGTCCCCGGGGCAATTCATGAGCAGTTCTTC	CASSESVPGAIHEQFF
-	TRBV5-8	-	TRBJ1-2	TGTGCCAGCAGCCTCAGAAGGGGCTACACCTTC	CASSLRRGYTF
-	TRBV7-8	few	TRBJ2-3	TGTGCCAGCAGCTACGACCGCGGGACGCAGTATTTT	CASSYDRGTQYF
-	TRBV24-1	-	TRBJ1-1	TGTGCCACTTCAAACACTGAAGCTTTCTTT	CATSNTEAFF
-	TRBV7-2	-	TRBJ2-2	TGTGCCAGCAGCCTACTAAACACAGGGTACGGGGAGCTGTTTTTT	CASSLLNTGYGELFF
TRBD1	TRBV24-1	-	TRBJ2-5	TGTGCCACCAGCCACACAGGGGAAGAGACCCAGTACTTC	CATSHTGEETQYF